This T cell receptor (beta chain) was captured in a study of shared clonotypes between healthy human individuals. Overall study results and limits: How much donors shared clonotypes was expected to be affected by sequencing depth.

This CDR3 is 15 amino acids long. Trimming removed 5 bases at V and 4 bases at J, with 15 bases between. Germline loops: CDR1 LNHDA, CDR2 SQIVND (reference sequence). This clone was counted between two and nine times. Its cognate antigen is unknown. In the authors' methods: In the immunoSEQ data, sequences were junction-only and lacked quality scores, so filtering differed. The assay was immunoSEQ multiplex PCR, and TCRdb's table has in-frame clones only and misses some. Clonal size and the V and J genes are those of that table, whereas D and trimming came from the DNA. The table lists 2 million to 3 million clones, just over 90% of them singletons.

The V and J genes are TRBV19 and TRBJ1-5; TRBD1 is a possible D gene (6 bases). This receptor was taken from a young man in good health. Sample: naive CD4+ T cells sorted from blood. As to subset: CD45RA+ positively selected. The CDR3 DNA reads as TGTGCCAGTAGTCCTGGACAGACGCTGAATCAGCCCCAGCATTTT. Its protein product is CASSPGQTLNQPQHF.